The source of this TCR beta chain is a study of blood T cell repertoires in COVID-19. About the study: Both acute and convalescent COVID-19 samples were obtained from the United States, Italy and Spain. Sample material is recorded as cDNA or gDNA derived from T cells, B-cell-depleted T cells, or PBMCs.

TCRdb keeps only in-frame clones here, not all; method: immunoSEQ multiplex PCR. The sample has roughly 320,000 clones, more than 90% seen once. The ends were cut back, 6 bases at V and 6 bases at J, with 9 bases in the middle. The CDR3 runs to 11 residues. Germline CDR1 SEHNR, CDR2 FQNEAQ (reference sequence). The specimen was PBMCs or T cells enriched from blood (not recorded which). The gene calls are TRBV7-9 and TRBJ2-7, with D perhaps TRBD2 (6 bases). The receptor comes from a woman aged 25 to 39 who had been exposed to COVID-19. The CDR3 region has the DNA TGTGCCAGCAGGGGACTCGGCGAGCAGTACTTC. Translated: CASRGLGEQYF.